The T cell receptor beta chain described here comes from a study of T cell repertoires in cytomegalovirus infection. The wider study: A matching HLA type, together with CMV infection, was signaled by public TCR beta signatures.

The CDR3 has 14 residues. V lost 5 bases and J lost 2, with 10 bases in between. CDR1 is SGHAT and CDR2 is FQNNGV in the germline V gene. Study outcomes and limitations: The response measured ex vivo was dominated by TCR beta clonotypes (HLA-C-restricted and CMV-specific). Identification of carriers of CMV plus the relevant HLA was performed using cumulative public TCR beta family frequency.

TCRdb re-analysed the reads in MiXCR, keeping a single row per CDR3 protein. The sample records around 300,000 distinct CDR3 sequences, around a quarter being singletons. This clonotype was observed a handful of times. As yet, its antigen is unknown. This receptor was taken from a human donor in good health (CMV status not recorded). Some clones in this sample may be carry-over from other donors' samples. The sample in question was cultured PBMCs, obtained from culture after CMV antigen stimulation. The rearrangement links TRBV11-2 to TRBJ2-1; perhaps TRBD1 as D (5 bases). Here the CDR3 DNA reads TGTGCCAGCAGCCCAGGGTCCGCCTACAATGAGCAGTTCTTC. Translating it yields CASSPGSAYNEQFF.